This T cell receptor beta chain was captured in a study of identical twins. The length of the CDR3 is 14 residues. Germline values: CDR1 GTSNPN, CDR2 SVGIG (reference sequence). J was trimmed by 4 bases and V by 2 bases; bases with no gene match: 3. TCRdb independently ran MiXCR on the 5' RACE reads; one entry per CDR3 protein. The sample holds around 480,000 distinct CDR3 sequences, approximately 15% seen once. The same data also went into a second study, on yellow fever vaccine responses in identical twins.

The origin of this receptor is a woman younger than 30 in good health. The chain links TRBV30 to TRBJ1-4, with 8 bases fitting TRBD1. The sample consisted of CD4+ T cells sorted from blood. CDR3 nucleotides: TGTGCCTGGAGTCAGGGACAGGTTAATGAAAAACTGTTTTTT. It yields the protein CAWSQGQVNEKLFF.